A single sample is the source of the 13 T cell receptor beta chains below, sequenced in a study of cytomegalovirus exposure and HLA in healthy donors. Vbeta (60) and Jbeta (13) primers were used in the PCR. Generated by immunoSEQ multiplex PCR, the TCRdb table keeps only in-frame clones and is missing some. The sample carries a few hundred thousand clones, approximately 80% recorded once. The sample comprised PBMCs. The receptors were gathered from a man under 40 in good health and CMV-seronegative.

The J gene is TRBJ1-1, the V gene TRBV7-3; TRBD1 agrees at 7 bases. The germline gives CDR1 SGHTA, CDR2 FQGTGA. This CDR3 is 14 amino acids long. V lost 3 bases and J lost 4; bases outside the gene matches: 5. CDR3 loop: CASSLQGGSTEAFF. The DNA for the CDR3 is TGTGCCAGCAGCTTGCAGGGGGGTAGCACTGAAGCTTTCTTT.

The V call is TRBV27, the J call TRBJ1-5; D not certain. V was shortened by 8 bases and J by 5 bases, with 22 bases between the two germline ends. The germline gives CDR1 MNHEY, CDR2 SMNVEV (reference sequence). The CDR3 length is 16 residues. The CDR3 sequence: CASSPRDPSHDQPQHF. CDR3 DNA: TGTGCCAGCTCCCCCCGAGATCCAAGCCATGATCAGCCCCAGCATTTT.

The CDR3 DNA reads TGTGCCAGCAGTTTATCTAGGGGTGACTATGGCTACACCTTC. This sequence encodes CASSLSRGDYGYTF. This chain joins TRBV27 and TRBJ1-2; a possible D gene is TRBD1 (5 bases). V was shortened by 0 bases and J by 3 bases, with 8 bases between the two germline ends. Germline-derived CDR1 and CDR2 are MNHEY and SMNVEV (reference sequence). The CDR3 has 14 amino acids.

This clone was picked up a small number of times. The chain carries TRBV7-2 and TRBJ2-3; 8 bases agree with TRBD2. The CDR3 runs 17 residues. Trimming cost V 1 base and J 2 bases; bases outside gene matches: 8. Germline CDR1 and CDR2: SGHTA and FQGNSA. The CDR3 DNA sequence: TGTGCCAGCAGCTTAGTCAGCGGCGGGGGGAACACAGATACGCAGTATTTT. This encodes CASSLVSGGGNTDTQYF.

The V call is TRBV28, the J call TRBJ2-7, with 8 bases aligning to TRBD2. This CDR3 region has 15 residues. CDR1 and CDR2 (germline): MDHEN, SYDVKM. V lost 3 bases and J lost 7; bases outside the gene matches: 11. CDR3 amino acids: CASSLDGGATREQYF. The DNA of the CDR3 is TGTGCCAGCAGTTTGGACGGGGGGGCGACAAGAGAGCAGTACTTC. Full variable domain (remainder filled in from reference TRBV28 and TRBJ2-7): DVKVTQSSRYLVKRTGEKVFLECVQDMDHENMFWYRQDPGLGLRLIYFSYDVKMKEKGDIPEGYSVSREKKERFSLILESASTNQTSMYLCASSLDGGATREQYFGPGTRLTVT.

This clone appeared a few times. The chain has TRBV6-6 and TRBJ1-6; D call uncertain. The V gene lost 2 bases and the J gene lost 7 bases, with 15 bases spanning the gap. Germline CDR1 is MNHNY and CDR2 is SVGAGI (reference sequence). This CDR3 is 16 amino acids long. CDR3 protein: CASSYDSQVNNSPLHF. CDR3 in DNA: TGTGCCAGCAGTTACGATTCTCAGGTTAACAATTCACCCCTCCACTTT.

CDR3 loop: CASLGQYNSPLHF. In DNA, the CDR3 is TGTGCCAGTTTGGGACAGTATAATTCACCCCTCCACTTT. V usage is TRBV19 and J usage is TRBJ1-6; 7 positions match TRBD1. J gave up 4 bases and V 8 bases, and 2 bases lay outside the gene matches. Germline CDR1 reads LNHDA; CDR2 reads SQIVND (reference sequence). The CDR3 runs 13 residues.

The chain is built from TRBV4-1 and TRBJ1-4, with 9 bases fitting TRBD1. The trim removed 0 bases at V and 2 bases at J, leaving 13 bases unmatched. Germline CDR1 MGHRA, CDR2 YSYEKL. There are 20 residues in the CDR3. CDR3 sequence reads: CASSQDNWEGQGPTNEKLFF. CDR3 DNA: TGCGCCAGCAGCCAAGATAATTGGGAGGGACAGGGTCCGACTAATGAAAAACTGTTTTTT.

V gene TRBV7-2 combines with J gene TRBJ1-2; possible D gene TRBD1, 6 bases. Looked up from germline, CDR1 is SGHTA and CDR2 is FQGNSA. The CDR3 spans 14 residues. The V gene lost 6 bases and the J gene lost 10 bases, with 21 bases spanning the gap. The DNA for the CDR3 is TGTGCCAGCAGGCCGAGGACAGCCGGTTCTATCTACACCTTC. Translation: CASRPRTAGSIYTF.

This rearrangement joins TRBV9 to TRBJ1-1; 8 nucleotides align to TRBD1. CDR1 is SGDLS and CDR2 is YYNGEE in the germline V gene. The V and J ends lost 0 bases and 4 bases, in that order; junction bases with no gene match: 11. The CDR3 sequence is 17 residues long. The CDR3 is CASSVGGTGGKFTEAFF. The CDR3 DNA sequence: TGTGCCAGCAGCGTAGGGGGCACAGGGGGGAAGTTCACTGAAGCTTTCTTT. Full variable domain (outside the CDR3, taken from reference TRBV9 and TRBJ1-1): DSGVTQTPKHLITATGQRVTLRCSPRSGDLSVYWYQQSLDQGLQFLIQYYNGEERAKGNILERFSAQQFPDLHSELNLSSLELGDSALYFCASSVGGTGGKFTEAFFGQGTRLTVV.

The rearrangement uses TRBV5-4 and TRBJ2-7; no clear D gene. There are 14 residues in the CDR3. The V gene's germline CDR1 is SGHNT and CDR2 YYREEE (reference sequence). V shed 4 bases and J shed 1 base, with 12 bases lying between them. Written as DNA, the CDR3 is TGTGCCAGCAGCCAAAGTGACTTTTCCTACGAGCAGTACTTC. It is translated as CASSQSDFSYEQYF.

This chain connects TRBV9 to TRBJ2-5, with 9 bases lining up with TRBD1. CDR1 and CDR2 from the germline V gene are SGDLS and YYNGEE. The V and J ends lost 4 bases and 0 bases, in that order; junction bases with no gene match: 13. The CDR3 totals 18 residues. CDR3 amino acids: CASSKRSGTGTYQETQYF. CDR3 DNA sequence: TGTGCCAGCAGCAAACGTTCCGGGACAGGGACGTACCAAGAGACCCAGTACTTC.

This clone was seen a single time. The rearrangement joins TRBV7-2 to TRBJ2-7; D possibly corresponds to TRBD2 (5 bases). V was cut by 4 bases and J by 3 bases, with 13 bases left in between. CDR3 size: 14 residues. Germline V gene lookup returns CDR1 SGHTA and CDR2 FQGNSA. The CDR3, as DNA: TGTGCCAGCAGCTCTCAAGCGGCTTACTACGAGCAGTACTTC. This sequence encodes CASSSQAAYYEQYF.